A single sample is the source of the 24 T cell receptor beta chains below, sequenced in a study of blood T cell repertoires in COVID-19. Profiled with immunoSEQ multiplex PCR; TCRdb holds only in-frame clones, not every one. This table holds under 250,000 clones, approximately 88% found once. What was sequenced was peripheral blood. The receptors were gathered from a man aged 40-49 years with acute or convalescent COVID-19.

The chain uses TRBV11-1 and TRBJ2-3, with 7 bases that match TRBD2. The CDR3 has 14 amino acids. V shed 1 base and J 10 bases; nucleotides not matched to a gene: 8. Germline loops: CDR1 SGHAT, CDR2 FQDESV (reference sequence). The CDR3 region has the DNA TGTGCCAGCAGCTTAGGGGGGGGACGGGGGTCGCAGTATTTT. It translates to CASSLGGGRGSQYF.

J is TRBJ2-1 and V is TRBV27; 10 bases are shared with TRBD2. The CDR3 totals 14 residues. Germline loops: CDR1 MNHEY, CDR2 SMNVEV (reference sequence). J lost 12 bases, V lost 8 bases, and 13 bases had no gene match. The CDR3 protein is CASRGASGGHGQFF. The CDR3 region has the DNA TGTGCCAGCCGTGGGGCTAGCGGGGGTCATGGGCAGTTCTTC.

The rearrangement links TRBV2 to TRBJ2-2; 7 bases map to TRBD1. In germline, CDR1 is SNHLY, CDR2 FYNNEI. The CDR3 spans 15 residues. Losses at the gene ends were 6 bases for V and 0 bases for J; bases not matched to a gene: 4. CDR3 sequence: CASRKQGSNTGELFF. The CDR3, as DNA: TGTGCCAGCAGAAAACAGGGGTCGAACACCGGGGAGCTGTTTTTT.

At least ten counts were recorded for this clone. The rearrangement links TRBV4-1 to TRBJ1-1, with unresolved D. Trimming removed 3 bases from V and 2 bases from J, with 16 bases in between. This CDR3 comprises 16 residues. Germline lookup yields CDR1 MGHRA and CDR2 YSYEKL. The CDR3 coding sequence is TGCGCCAGCAGCCATTTTCTCGGCGGGTTAAACACTGAAGCTTTCTTT. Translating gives CASSHFLGGLNTEAFF.

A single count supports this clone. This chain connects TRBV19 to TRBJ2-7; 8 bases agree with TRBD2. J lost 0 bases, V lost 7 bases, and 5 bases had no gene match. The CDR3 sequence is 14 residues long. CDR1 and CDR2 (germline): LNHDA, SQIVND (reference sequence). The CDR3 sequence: CASTAGAGSYEQYF. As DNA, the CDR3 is TGTGCCAGTACAGCGGGAGCGGGCTCCTACGAGCAGTACTTC.

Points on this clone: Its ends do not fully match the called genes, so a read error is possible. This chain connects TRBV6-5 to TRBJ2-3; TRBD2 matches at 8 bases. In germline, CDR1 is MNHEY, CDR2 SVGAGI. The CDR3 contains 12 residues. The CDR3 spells CASTTGERGGKF. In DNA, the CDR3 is TGTGCCAGCACCACGGGGGAGCGCGGGGGGAAGTTT.

This chain's CDR3 is CASTGGVYGYTF. The CDR3 DNA sequence: TGTGCCAGCACCGGGGGGGTCTATGGCTACACCTTC. V usage is TRBV3-1 (or the pseudogene TRBV3-2) and J usage is TRBJ1-2; a possible D gene is TRBD1 (5 bases). The V gene lost 7 bases and the J gene lost 4 bases, with 10 bases spanning the gap. CDR1 and CDR2 (germline): LGHDT, YNNKEL (reference sequence). The CDR3 has 12 amino acids.

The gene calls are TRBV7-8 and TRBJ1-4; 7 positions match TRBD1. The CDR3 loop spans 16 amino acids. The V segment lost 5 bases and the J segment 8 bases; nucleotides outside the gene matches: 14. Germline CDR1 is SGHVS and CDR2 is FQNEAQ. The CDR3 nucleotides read TGTGCCAGCAGCGCCCGCCAACAGGGGAAAGGGGAAAAACTGTTTTTT. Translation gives CASSARQQGKGEKLFF.

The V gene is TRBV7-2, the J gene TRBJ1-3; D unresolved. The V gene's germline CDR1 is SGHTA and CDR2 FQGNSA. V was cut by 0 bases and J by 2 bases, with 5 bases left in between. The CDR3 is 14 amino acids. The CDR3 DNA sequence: TGTGCCAGCAGCTTAGCGGCAGCTGGAAACACCATATATTTT. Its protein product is CASSLAAAGNTIYF.

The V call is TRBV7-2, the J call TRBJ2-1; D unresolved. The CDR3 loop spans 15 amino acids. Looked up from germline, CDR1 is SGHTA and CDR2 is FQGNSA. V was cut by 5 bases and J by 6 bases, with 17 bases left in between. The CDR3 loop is CASSPWAGISNEQFF. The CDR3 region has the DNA TGTGCCAGCAGCCCATGGGCAGGAATAAGCAATGAGCAGTTCTTC. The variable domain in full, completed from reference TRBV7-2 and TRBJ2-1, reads GAGVSQSPSNKVTEKGKDVELRCDPISGHTALYWYRQSLGQGLEFLIYFQGNSAPDKSGLPSDRFSAERTGGSVSTLTIQRTQQEDSAVYLCASSPWAGISNEQFFGPGTRLTVL.

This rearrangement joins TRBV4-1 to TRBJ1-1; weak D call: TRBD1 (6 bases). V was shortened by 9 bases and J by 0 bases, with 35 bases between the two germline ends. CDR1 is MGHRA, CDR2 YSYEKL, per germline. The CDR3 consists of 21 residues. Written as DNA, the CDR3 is TGCGCCAGTAAAACCAGGGGAACTGTTCAAAAAATTACTTCAATGAACACTGAAGCTTTCTTT. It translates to CASKTRGTVQKITSMNTEAFF.

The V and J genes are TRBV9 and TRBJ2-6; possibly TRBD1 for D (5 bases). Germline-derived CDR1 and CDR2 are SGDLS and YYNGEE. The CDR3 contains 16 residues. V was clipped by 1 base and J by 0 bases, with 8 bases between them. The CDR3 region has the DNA TGTGCCAGCAGCGTATGGGGCCGCTCTGGGGCCAACGTCCTGACTTTC. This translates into CASSVWGRSGANVLTF.

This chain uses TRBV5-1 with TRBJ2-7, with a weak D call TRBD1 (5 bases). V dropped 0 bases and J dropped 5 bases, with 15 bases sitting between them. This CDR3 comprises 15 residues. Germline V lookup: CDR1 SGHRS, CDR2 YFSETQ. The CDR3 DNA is TGCGCCAGCAGCTTGGAGGGCAGGGCTGGTGACGAGCAGTACTTC. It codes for CASSLEGRAGDEQYF.

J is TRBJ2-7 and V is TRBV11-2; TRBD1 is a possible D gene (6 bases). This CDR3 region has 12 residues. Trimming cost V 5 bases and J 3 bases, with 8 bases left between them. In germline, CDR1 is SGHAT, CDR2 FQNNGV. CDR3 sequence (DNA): TGTGCCAGCAGCAAACAGGGCTACGAGCAGTACTTC. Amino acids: CASSKQGYEQYF.

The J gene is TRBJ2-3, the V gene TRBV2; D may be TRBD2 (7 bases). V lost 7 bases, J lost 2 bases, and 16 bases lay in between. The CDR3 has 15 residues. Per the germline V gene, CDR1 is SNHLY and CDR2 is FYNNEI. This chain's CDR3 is CASTLGRGNTDTQYF. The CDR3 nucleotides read TGTGCCAGCACCCTGGGGAGGGGGAACACAGATACGCAGTATTTT.

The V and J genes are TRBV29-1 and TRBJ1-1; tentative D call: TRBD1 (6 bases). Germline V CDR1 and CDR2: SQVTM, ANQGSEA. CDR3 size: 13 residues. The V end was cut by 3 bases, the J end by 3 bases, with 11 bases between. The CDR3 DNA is TGCAGCGTTGACAGGGGAAGGGACACTGAAGCTTTCTTT. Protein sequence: CSVDRGRDTEAFF.

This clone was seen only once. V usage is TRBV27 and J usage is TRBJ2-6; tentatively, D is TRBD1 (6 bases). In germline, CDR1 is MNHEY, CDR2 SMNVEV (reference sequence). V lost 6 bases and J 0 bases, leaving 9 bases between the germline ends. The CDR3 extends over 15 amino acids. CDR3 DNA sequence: TGTGCCAGCAGGCTGGGGGCCTCTGGGGCCAACGTCCTGACTTTC. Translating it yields CASRLGASGANVLTF. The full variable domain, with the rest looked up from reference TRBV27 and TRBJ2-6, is EAQVTQNPRYLITVTGKKLTVTCSQNMNHEYMSWYRQDPGLGLRQIYYSMNVEVTDKGDVPEGYKVSRKEKRNFPLILESPSPNQTSLYFCASRLGASGANVLTFGAGSRLTVL.

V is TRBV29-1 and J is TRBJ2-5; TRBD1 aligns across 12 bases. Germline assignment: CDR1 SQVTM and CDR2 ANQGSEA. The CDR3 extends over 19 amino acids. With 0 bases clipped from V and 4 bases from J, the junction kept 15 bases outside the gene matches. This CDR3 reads CSVEDYSGTGGLIRETQYF. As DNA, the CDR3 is TGCAGCGTTGAAGATTATTCTGGGACAGGGGGCTTAATTCGAGAGACCCAGTACTTC. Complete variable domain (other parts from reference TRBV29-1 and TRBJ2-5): SAVISQKPSRDICQRGTSLTIQCQVDSQVTMMFWYRQQPGQSLTLIATANQGSEATYESGFVIDKFPISRPNLTFSTLTVSNMSPEDSSIYLCSVEDYSGTGGLIRETQYFGPGTRLLVL.

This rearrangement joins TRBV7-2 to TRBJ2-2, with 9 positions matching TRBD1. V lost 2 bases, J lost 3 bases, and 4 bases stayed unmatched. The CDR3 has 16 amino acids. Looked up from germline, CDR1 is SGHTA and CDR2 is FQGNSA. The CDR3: CASSLSGTGYTGELFF. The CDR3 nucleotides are TGTGCCAGCAGCTTATCTGGGACAGGGTACACCGGGGAGCTGTTTTTT. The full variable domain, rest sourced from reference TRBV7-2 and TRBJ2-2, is GAGVSQSPSNKVTEKGKDVELRCDPISGHTALYWYRQSLGQGLEFLIYFQGNSAPDKSGLPSDRFSAERTGGSVSTLTIQRTQQEDSAVYLCASSLSGTGYTGELFFGEGSRLTVL.

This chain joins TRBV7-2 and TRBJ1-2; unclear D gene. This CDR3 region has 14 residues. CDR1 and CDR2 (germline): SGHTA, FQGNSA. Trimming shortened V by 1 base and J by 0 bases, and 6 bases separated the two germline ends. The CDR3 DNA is TGTGCCAGCAGCTTAGATGGCCCTAACTATGGCTACACCTTC. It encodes CASSLDGPNYGYTF.

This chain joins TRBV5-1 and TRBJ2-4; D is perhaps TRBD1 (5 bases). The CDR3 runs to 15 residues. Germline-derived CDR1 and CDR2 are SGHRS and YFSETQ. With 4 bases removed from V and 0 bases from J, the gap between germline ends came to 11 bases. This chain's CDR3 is CASSDGHLAKNIQYF. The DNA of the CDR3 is TGCGCCAGCAGCGACGGACACTTAGCCAAAAACATTCAGTACTTC. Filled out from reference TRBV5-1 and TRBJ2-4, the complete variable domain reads KAGVTQTPRYLIKTRGQQVTLSCSPISGHRSVSWYQQTPGQGLQFLFEYFSETQRNKGNFPGRFSGRQFSNSRSEMNVSTLELGDSALYLCASSDGHLAKNIQYFGAGTRLSVL.

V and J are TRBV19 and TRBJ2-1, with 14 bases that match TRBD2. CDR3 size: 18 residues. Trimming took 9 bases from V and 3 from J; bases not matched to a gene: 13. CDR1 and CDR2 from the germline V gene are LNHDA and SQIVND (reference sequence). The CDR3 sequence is CASRPGTSGSRYYNEQFF. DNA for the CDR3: TGTGCCAGCCGTCCCGGGACTAGCGGGAGTCGATACTACAATGAGCAGTTCTTC. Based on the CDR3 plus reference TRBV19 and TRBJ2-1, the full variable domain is DGGITQSPKYLFRKEGQNVTLSCEQNLNHDAMYWYRQDPGQGLRLIYYSQIVNDFQKGDIAEGYSVSREKKESFPLTVTSAQKNPTAFYLCASRPGTSGSRYYNEQFFGPGTRLTVL.

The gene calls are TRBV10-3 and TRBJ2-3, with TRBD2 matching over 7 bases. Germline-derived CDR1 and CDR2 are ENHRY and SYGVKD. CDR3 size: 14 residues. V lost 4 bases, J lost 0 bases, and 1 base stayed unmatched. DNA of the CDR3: TGTGCCATCAGTGGGGGGGGAAGCACAGATACGCAGTATTTT. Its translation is CAISGGGSTDTQYF.

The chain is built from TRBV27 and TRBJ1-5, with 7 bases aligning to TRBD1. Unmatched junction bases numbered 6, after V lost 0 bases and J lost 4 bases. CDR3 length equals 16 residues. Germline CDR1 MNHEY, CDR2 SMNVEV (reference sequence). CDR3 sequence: CASSLSWAGGNQPQHF. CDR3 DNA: TGTGCCAGCAGTTTATCTTGGGCAGGGGGGAATCAGCCCCAGCATTTT.